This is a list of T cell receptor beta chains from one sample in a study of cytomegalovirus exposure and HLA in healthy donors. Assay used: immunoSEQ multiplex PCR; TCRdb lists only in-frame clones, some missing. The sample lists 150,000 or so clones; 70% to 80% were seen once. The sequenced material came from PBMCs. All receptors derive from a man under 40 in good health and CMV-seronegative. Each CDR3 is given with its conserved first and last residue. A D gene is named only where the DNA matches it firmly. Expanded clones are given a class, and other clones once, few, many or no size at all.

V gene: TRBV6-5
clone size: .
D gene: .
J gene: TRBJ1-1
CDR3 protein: CASSYRSGTEAFF
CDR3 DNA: TGTGCCAGCAGTTATCGGAGTGGCACTGAAGCTTTCTTT

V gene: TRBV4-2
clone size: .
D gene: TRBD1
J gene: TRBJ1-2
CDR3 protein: CASSQGGQGSHGYTF
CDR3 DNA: TGTGCCAGCAGCCAAGGGGGACAGGGGTCCCATGGCTACACCTTC

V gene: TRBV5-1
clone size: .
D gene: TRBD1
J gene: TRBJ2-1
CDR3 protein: CASSLTPPNRGATHNEQFF
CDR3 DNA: TGCGCCAGCAGCTTAACCCCTCCTAACAGGGGGGCCACACACAATGAGCAGTTCTTC

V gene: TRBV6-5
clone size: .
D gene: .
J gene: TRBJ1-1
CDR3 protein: CASSQTAGTEAFF
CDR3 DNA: TGTGCCAGCAGCCAGACCGCGGGCACTGAAGCTTTCTTT

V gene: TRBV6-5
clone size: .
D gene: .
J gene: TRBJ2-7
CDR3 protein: CASSYAGADYEQYF
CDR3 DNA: TGTGCCAGCAGTTACGCGGGTGCTGACTACGAGCAGTACTTC

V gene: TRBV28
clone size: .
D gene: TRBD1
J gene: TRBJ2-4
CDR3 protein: CASSLGQSKNIQYF
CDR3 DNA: TGTGCCAGCAGTTTGGGACAGTCCAAAAACATTCAGTACTTC

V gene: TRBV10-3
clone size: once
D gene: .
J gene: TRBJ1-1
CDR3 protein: CANLPDRSHTEAFF
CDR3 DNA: TGTGCCAACCTTCCAGACAGAAGTCACACTGAAGCTTTCTTT

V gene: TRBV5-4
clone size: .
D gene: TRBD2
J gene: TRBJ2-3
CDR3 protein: CASSLKRGGIADTQYF
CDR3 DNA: TGTGCCAGCAGCCTCAAGCGGGGGGGCATCGCAGATACGCAGTATTTT

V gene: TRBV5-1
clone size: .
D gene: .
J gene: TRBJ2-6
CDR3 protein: CASSLRGGANVLTF
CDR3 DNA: TGCGCCAGCAGCTTGAGGGGTGGGGCCAACGTCCTGACTTTC

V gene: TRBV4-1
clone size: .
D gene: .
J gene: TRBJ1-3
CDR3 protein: CASSQDDQVGNTIYF
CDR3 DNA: TGCGCCAGCAGCCAAGATGACCAGGTGGGAAACACCATATATTTT

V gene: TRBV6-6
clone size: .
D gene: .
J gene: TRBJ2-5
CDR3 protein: CASSGTGVAQETQYF
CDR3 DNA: TGTGCCAGCAGTGGAACAGGCGTAGCCCAAGAGACCCAGTACTTC

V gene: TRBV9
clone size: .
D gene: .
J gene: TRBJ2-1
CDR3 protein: CASSVAPAAGKNGEQFF
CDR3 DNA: TGTGCCAGCAGCGTAGCCCCCGCGGCAGGGAAGAATGGTGAGCAGTTCTTC

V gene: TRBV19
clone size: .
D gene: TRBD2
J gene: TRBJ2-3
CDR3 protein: CASSIFRASGTDTQYF
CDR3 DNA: TGTGCCAGTAGTATTTTTCGGGCTAGCGGTACAGATACGCAGTATTTT

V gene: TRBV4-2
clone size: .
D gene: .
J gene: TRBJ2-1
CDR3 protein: CASSQAPSTGVNEQFF
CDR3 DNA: TGTGCCAGCAGCCAAGCCCCCTCTACCGGGGTTAATGAGCAGTTCTTC

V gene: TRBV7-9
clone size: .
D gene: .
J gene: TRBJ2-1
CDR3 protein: CASSQQGSFYNEQFF
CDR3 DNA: TGTGCCAGCAGCCAACAGGGAAGCTTCTACAATGAGCAGTTCTTC

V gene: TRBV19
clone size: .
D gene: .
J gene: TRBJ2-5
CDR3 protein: CASSTPGLEETQYF
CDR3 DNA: TGTGCCAGTAGTACCCCGGGACTGGAAGAGACCCAGTACTTC

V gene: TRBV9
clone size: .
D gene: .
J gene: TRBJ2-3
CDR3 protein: CASSTSGTLQADTQYF
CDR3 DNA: TGTGCCAGCAGCACCTCCGGGACTCTTCAAGCAGATACGCAGTATTTT

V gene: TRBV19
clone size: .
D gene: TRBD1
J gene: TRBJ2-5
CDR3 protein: CASSMDKGDSETQYF
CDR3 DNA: TGTGCCAGTAGTATGGACAAGGGGGACAGTGAGACCCAGTACTTC

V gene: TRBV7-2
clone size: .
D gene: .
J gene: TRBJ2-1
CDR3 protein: CASSSWGENEQFF
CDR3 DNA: TGTGCCAGCAGCTCATGGGGGGAAAATGAGCAGTTCTTC

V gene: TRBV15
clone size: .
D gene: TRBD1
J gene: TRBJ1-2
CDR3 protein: CATSSSGQATVYTF
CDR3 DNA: TGTGCCACCAGCAGTTCTGGACAGGCTACTGTCTACACCTTC

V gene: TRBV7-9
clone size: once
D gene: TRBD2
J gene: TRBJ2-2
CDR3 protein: CASSFPVRGGLYNGELFF
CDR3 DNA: TGTGCCAGCAGCTTCCCCGTGCGGGGGGGCCTTTATAACGGGGAGCTGTTTTTT

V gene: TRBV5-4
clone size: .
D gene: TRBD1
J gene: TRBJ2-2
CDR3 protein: CASSLVQGARTGELFF
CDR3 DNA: TGTGCCAGCAGCTTGGTACAGGGGGCCCGAACCGGGGAGCTGTTTTTT

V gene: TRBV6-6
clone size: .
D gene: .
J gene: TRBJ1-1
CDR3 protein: CASSQQKNTEAFF
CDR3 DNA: TGTGCCAGCAGCCAACAGAAGAACACTGAAGCTTTCTTT

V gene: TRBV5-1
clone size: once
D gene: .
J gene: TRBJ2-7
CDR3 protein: CASSLASSGEQYF
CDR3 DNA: TGCGCCAGCAGCTTGGCCTCGTCCGGCGAGCAGTACTTC

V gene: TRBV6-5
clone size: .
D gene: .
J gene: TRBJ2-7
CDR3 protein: CASSPRDKYEQYF
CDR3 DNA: TGTGCCAGCAGCCCCCGGGACAAATACGAGCAGTACTTC

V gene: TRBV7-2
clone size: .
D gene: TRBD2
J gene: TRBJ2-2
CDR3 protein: CASRWGGGTTNTGELFF
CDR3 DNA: TGTGCCAGCAGATGGGGCGGGGGGACGACGAACACCGGGGAGCTGTTTTTT

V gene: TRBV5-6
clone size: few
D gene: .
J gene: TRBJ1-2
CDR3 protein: CASSLRGTYGYPF
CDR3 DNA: TGTGCCAGCAGCTTACGGGGGACCTATGGCTACCCCTTC

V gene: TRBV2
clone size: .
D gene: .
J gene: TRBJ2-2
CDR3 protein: CASSTGTGELFF
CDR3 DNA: TGTGCCAGCAGTACGGGAACCGGGGAGCTGTTTTTT

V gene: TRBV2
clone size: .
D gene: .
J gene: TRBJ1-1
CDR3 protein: CASRQQPSTEAFF
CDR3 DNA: TGTGCCAGCAGACAACAGCCATCCACTGAAGCTTTCTTT

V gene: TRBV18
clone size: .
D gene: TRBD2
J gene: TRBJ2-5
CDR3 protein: CASSHREGVQETQYF
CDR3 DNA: TGTGCCAGCTCACATCGGGAGGGGGTACAAGAGACCCAGTACTTC

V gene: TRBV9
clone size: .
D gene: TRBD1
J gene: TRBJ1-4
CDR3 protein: CASSGRQGGDEKLFF
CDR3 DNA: TGTGCCAGCAGCGGGCGACAGGGAGGAGACGAAAAACTGTTTTTT

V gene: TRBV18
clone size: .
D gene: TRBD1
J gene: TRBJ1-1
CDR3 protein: CASSPDRAPGGAFF
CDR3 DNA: TGTGCCAGCTCACCGGACAGGGCCCCGGGGGGAGCTTTCTTT

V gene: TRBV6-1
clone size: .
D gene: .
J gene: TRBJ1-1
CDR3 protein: CASSEARGGLYTEAFF
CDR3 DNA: TGTGCCAGCAGTGAAGCGAGAGGAGGATTGTACACCGAAGCTTTCTTT

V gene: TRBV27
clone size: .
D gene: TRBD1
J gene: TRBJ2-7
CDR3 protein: CASSFGTGGYEQYF
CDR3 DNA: TGTGCCAGCAGTTTTGGGACAGGGGGTTACGAGCAGTACTTC

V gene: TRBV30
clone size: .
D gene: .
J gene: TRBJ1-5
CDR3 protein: CAWSSGGDFNQPQHF
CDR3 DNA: TGTGCCTGGAGTAGCGGTGGGGATTTCAATCAGCCCCAGCATTTT

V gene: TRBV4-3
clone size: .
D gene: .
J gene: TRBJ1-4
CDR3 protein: CASSQEWVAANEKLFF
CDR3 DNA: TGCGCCAGCAGCCAAGAATGGGTAGCGGCTAATGAAAAACTGTTTTTT

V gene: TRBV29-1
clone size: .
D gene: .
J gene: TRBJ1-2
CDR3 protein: CSVLASDGYTF
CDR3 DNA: TGCAGCGTTCTGGCAAGCGATGGCTACACCTTC

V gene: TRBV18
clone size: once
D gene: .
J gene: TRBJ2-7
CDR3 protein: CASSPTGYEQYF
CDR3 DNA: TGTGCCAGCTCACCAACGGGGTACGAGCAGTACTTC

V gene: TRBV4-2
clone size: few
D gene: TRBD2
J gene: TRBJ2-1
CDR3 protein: CASSLGRGNEQFF
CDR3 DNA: TGTGCCAGCAGCCTCGGGAGGGGGAATGAGCAGTTCTTC

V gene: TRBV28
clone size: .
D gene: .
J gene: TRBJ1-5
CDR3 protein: CASTSEGPQHF
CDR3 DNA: TGTGCCAGCACCTCAGAGGGGCCCCAGCATTTT

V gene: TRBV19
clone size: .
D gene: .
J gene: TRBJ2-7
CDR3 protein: CASSIETAYEQYF
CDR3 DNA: TGTGCCAGTAGTATAGAGACAGCCTACGAGCAGTACTTC

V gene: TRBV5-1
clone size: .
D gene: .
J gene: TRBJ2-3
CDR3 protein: CASSLDAGHTDTQYF
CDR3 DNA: TGCGCCAGCAGCTTGGACGCAGGTCACACAGATACGCAGTATTTT

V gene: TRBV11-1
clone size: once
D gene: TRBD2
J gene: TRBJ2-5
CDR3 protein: CASSQGLQETQYF
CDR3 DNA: TGTGCCAGCAGCCAGGGACTACAAGAGACCCAGTACTTC

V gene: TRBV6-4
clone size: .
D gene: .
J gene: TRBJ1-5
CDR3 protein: CASTDSIQNQPQHF
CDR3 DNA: TGTGCCAGCACCGACTCGATACAGAATCAGCCCCAGCATTTT

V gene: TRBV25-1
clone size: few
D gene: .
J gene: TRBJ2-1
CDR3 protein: CASKDSSYNEQFF
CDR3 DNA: TGTGCCAGCAAAGACAGCTCCTACAATGAGCAGTTCTTC

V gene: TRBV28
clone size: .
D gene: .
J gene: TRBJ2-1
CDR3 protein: CASREQGPNNEQFF
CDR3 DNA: TGTGCCAGCAGGGAGCAGGGCCCCAACAATGAGCAGTTCTTC

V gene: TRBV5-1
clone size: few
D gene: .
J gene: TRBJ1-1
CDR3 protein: CASSLYGEANTEAFF
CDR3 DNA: TGCGCCAGCAGCTTGTACGGGGAGGCGAACACTGAAGCTTTCTTT

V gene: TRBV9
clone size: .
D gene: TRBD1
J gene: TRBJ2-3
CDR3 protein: CASSVDPGQGVGDTQYF
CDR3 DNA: TGTGCCAGCAGCGTAGACCCGGGACAGGGCGTTGGGGATACGCAGTATTTT

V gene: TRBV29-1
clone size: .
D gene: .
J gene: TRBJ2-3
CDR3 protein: CRVAMGTDTQYF
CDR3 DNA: TGCAGAGTTGCTATGGGCACAGATACGCAGTATTTT

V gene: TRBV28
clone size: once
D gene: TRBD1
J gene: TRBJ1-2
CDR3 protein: CASSLTRTGLNYGYTF
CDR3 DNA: TGTGCCAGCAGTTTAACCCGGACAGGGCTAAACTATGGCTACACCTTC